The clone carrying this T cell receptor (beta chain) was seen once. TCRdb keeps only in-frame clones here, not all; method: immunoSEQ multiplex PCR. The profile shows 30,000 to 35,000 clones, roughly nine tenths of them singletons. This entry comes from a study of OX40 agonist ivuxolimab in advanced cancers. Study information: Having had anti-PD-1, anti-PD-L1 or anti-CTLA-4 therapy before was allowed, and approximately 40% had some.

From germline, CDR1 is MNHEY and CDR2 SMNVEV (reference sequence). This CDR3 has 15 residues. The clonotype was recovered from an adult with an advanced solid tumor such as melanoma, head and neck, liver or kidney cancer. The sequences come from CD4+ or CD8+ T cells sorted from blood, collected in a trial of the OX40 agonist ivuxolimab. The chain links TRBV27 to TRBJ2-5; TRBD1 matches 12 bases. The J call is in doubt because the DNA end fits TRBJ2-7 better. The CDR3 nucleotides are TGTGCCAGCAGTCCGGGACAGGGGGCCTCCTACGAGCAGTACTTC. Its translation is CASSPGQGASYEQYF.